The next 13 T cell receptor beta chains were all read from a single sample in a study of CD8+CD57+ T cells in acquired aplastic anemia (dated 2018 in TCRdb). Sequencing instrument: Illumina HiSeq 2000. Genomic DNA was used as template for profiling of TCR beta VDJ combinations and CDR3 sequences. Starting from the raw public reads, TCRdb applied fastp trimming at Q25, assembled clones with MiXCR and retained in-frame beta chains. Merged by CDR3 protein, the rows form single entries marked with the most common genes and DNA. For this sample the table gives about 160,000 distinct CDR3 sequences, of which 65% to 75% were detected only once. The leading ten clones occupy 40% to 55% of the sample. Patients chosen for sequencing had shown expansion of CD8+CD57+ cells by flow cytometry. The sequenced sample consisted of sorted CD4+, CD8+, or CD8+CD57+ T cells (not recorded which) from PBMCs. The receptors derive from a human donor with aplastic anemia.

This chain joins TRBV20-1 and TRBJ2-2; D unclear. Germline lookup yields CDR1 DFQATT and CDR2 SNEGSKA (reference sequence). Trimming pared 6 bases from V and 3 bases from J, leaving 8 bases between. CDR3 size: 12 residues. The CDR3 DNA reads TGCAGTGCCTTAAGGGACACCGGGGAGCTGTTTTTT. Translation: CSALRDTGELFF.

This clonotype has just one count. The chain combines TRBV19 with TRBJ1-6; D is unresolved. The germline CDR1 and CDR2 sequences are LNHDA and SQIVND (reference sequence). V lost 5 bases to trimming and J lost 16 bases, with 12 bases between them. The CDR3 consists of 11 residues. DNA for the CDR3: TGTGCCAGTAGTTCCCTGGACTTTCTCCACTTT. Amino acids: CASSSLDFLHF. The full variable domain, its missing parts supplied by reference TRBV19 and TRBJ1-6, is DGGITQSPKYLFRKEGQNVTLSCEQNLNHDAMYWYRQDPGQGLRLIYYSQIVNDFQKGDIAEGYSVSREKKESFPLTVTSAQKNPTAFYLCASSSLDFLHFGNGTRLTVT.

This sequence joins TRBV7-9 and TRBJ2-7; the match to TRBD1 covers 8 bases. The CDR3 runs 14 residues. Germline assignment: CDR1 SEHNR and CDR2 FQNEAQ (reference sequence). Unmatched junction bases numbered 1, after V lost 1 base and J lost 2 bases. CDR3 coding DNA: TGTGCCAGCAGCTTAGGACAGGGGACCTACGAGCAGTACTTC. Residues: CASSLGQGTYEQYF.

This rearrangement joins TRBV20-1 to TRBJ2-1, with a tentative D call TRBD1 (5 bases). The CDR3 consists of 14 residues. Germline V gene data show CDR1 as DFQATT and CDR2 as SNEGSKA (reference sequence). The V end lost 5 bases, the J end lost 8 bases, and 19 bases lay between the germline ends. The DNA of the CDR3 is TGCAGTGCTCACCTTGCGGTCCTGGGGCATGAGCAGTTCTTC. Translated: CSAHLAVLGHEQFF.

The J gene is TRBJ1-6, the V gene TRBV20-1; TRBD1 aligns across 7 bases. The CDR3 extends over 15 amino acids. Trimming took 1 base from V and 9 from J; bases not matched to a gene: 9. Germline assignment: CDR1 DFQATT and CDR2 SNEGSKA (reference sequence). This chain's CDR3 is CSARVPRQGSSPLHF. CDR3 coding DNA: TGCAGTGCTAGAGTGCCCCGACAGGGAAGTTCACCCCTCCACTTT.

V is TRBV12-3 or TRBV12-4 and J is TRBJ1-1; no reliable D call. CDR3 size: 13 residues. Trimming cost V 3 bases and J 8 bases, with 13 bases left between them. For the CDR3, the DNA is TGTGCCAGCAGTTTTGGGGTCCTTGGGGAAGCTTTCTTT. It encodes CASSFGVLGEAFF.

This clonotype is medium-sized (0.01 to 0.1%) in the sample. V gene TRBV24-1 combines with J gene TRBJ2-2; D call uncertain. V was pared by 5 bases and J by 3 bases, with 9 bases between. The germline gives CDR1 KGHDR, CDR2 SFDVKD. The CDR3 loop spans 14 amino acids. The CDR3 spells CATSGHVDTGELFF. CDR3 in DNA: TGTGCCACCAGTGGTCACGTCGACACCGGGGAGCTGTTTTTT.

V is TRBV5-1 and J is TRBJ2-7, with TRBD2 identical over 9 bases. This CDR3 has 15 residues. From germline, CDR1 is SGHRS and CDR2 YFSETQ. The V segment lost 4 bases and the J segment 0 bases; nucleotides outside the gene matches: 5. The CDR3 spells CASSVASGDSYEQYF. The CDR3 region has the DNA TGCGCCAGCAGCGTAGCTAGCGGGGACTCCTACGAGCAGTACTTC.

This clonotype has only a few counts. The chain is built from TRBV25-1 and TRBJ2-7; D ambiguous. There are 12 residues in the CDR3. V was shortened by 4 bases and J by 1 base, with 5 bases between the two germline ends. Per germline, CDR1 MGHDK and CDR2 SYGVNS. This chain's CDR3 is CASSGGSYEQYF. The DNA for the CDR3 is TGTGCCAGCAGTGGTGGTTCCTACGAGCAGTACTTC.

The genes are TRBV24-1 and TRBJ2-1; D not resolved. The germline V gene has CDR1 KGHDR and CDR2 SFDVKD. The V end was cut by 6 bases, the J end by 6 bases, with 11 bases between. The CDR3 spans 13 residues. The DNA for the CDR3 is TGTGCCACCAGTAACAACACGGGCAATGAGCAGTTCTTC. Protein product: CATSNNTGNEQFF.

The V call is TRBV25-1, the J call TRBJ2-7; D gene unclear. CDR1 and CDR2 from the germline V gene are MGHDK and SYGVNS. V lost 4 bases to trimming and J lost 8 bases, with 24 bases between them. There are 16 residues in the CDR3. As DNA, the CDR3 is TGTGCCAGCAGTGCCACATATAGGGAATCACCGAGCAAGCAGTACTTC. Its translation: CASSATYRESPSKQYF.

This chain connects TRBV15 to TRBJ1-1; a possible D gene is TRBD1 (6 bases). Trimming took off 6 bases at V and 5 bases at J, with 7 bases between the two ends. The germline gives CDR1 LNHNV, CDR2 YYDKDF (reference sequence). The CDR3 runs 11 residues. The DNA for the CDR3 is TGTGCCACCAGGGACAGTACTGAAGCTTTCTTT. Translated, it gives CATRDSTEAFF.

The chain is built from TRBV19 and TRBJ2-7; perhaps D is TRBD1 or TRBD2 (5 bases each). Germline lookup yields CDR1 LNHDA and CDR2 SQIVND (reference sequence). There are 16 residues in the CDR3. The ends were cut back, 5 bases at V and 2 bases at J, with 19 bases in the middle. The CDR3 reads CASSPNVGQGAYEQYF. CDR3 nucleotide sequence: TGTGCCAGTAGTCCAAACGTCGGGCAGGGAGCCTACGAGCAGTACTTC.